This T cell receptor (beta chain) is drawn from a study of blood T cell repertoires in COVID-19. Study details: The United States, Italy and Spain provided the acute and convalescent COVID-19 samples.

V dropped 2 bases and J dropped 5 bases, with 9 bases sitting between them. Germline V gene sequence: CDR1 SGHNT, CDR2 YYREEE (reference sequence). The CDR3 is 13 residues long. Clones were sequenced by immunoSEQ multiplex PCR, and TCRdb holds only the in-frame ones, with some missing. Of about 90,000 clones listed, 70% to 90% were seen once; the top ten hold 10% to 15%. V gene TRBV5-4 combines with J gene TRBJ2-3; D call uncertain. Material for sequencing was peripheral blood. This TCR was recovered from a woman aged 65 to 85 with active or convalescent COVID-19. This chain's CDR3 is CASSLNLGDTQYF. DNA for the CDR3: TGTGCCAGCAGCTTAAATCTCGGAGATACGCAGTATTTT.